This T cell receptor (beta chain) was found in a study of T cell responses to AZD1222 COVID-19 vaccine. Whole-study findings and limits: In a largely white British group with more females than males, clonal diversity was possibly underestimated.

This clone came up once. What it binds is unknown. V gave up 5 bases and J gave up 4 bases; unmatched junction bases: 12. CDR3 length: 15 amino acids. Looked up from germline, CDR1 is GTSNPN and CDR2 is SVGIG (reference sequence). The table came from immunoSEQ multiplex PCR; TCRdb's copy has only in-frame clones and leaves some out. The sample comprises 130,000 to 150,000 clones, roughly 91% of which are singletons, and approximately 2% rests with the top ten. This material consisted of peripheral blood, taken on day 0 of AZD1222 vaccination. The genes are TRBV30 and TRBJ1-1; 8 bases fit TRBD1. The TCR comes from an adult in good health. In nucleotides, the CDR3 is TGTGCCTGGGCACGGACAGGGACTTCGTTCACTGAAGCTTTCTTT. Amino acids: CAWARTGTSFTEAFF.